The 29 T cell receptor beta chains below come from one sample, sequenced in a study of blood T cell repertoires in COVID-19. The repertoire was sequenced with immunoSEQ multiplex PCR; TCRdb's copy has only in-frame clones and lacks some. The data contain 100,000 to 150,000 clones, around 82% of them singletons. Sequenced sample: peripheral blood. These receptors originate from a human donor in a cohort sampled during active COVID-19.

This rearrangement joins TRBV10-1 to TRBJ1-5, with D uncertain. The germline V and J ends were trimmed by 6 bases and 2 bases, with 14 bases remaining between them. Germline V CDR1 and CDR2: WNHNN, SYGVQD (reference sequence). This CDR3 has 15 amino acids. The CDR3 reads CASSALTSRNQPQHF. As DNA, the CDR3 is TGCGCCAGCAGCGCCCTCACATCACGCAATCAGCCCCAGCATTTT.

Here the CDR3 DNA reads TGCGCCAGCAGCCAAGTAGCGGGGCCAGAGACCCAGTACTTC. Translation gives CASSQVAGPETQYF. This sequence joins TRBV4-1 and TRBJ2-5, with 8 bases aligning to TRBD2. The CDR3 is 14 residues long. V shed 1 base and J 4 bases; nucleotides not matched to a gene: 2. The V gene's germline CDR1 is MGHRA and CDR2 YSYEKL.

Regarding this clone: The limits of the CDR3 on the DNA are not certain, so only TCRdb's listed CDR3 is given. This chain connects TRBV12-2 to TRBJ2-7; TRBD1 is the table's D call and was not checked against the DNA. TRBV12-2 is listed as a pseudogene. The CDR3 extends over 16 residues, inclusive of both ends. This CDR3 is CASRAVGQGASYEQYF.

The CDR3 spells CASSFQGAAGELFF. In nucleotides, the CDR3 is TGCGCCAGCAGTTTTCAGGGGGCGGCCGGGGAGCTGTTTTTT. The chain combines TRBV10-1 with TRBJ2-2; TRBD1 agrees at 8 bases. Germline V gene data show CDR1 as WNHNN and CDR2 as SYGVQD (reference sequence). The CDR3 is 14 amino acids. V lost 5 bases, J lost 6 bases, and 5 bases stayed unmatched.

V gene TRBV5-5 combines with J gene TRBJ2-2; possible D gene TRBD1, 5 bases. CDR3 length equals 16 residues. V lost 4 bases and J lost 7, with 20 bases in between. Per germline, CDR1 SGHKS and CDR2 YYEKEE (reference sequence). CDR3 sequence (DNA): TGTGCCAGCAGCCCTGACGGACACCCGGGTGGCGGGGAGCTGTTTTTT. This gives the protein CASSPDGHPGGGELFF.

The rearrangement links TRBV6-1 to TRBJ1-2; TRBD1 aligns across 11 bases. CDR1 is MNHNS, CDR2 SASEGT, per germline. J lost 5 bases, V lost 1 base, and 12 bases had no gene match. The CDR3 has 18 amino acids. This chain's CDR3 is CASSEGGQGAISIYGYTF. CDR3 in DNA: TGTGCCAGCAGTGAAGGAGGACAGGGGGCGATTTCAATTTATGGCTACACCTTC.

The chain combines TRBV5-1 with TRBJ2-5; a weak D match, TRBD2 (5 bases). Trimming removed 3 bases at V and 5 bases at J, with 11 bases between. The CDR3 has 13 residues. Germline loops: CDR1 SGHRS, CDR2 YFSETQ. The CDR3 loop reads CASSSGGHETQYF. As DNA, the CDR3 is TGCGCCAGCAGCTCCGGCGGGCACGAGACCCAGTACTTC.

The V and J genes are TRBV9 and TRBJ1-4; no clear D. This CDR3 is built from 15 residues. The germline gives CDR1 SGDLS, CDR2 YYNGEE. V lost 0 bases to trimming and J lost 8 bases, with 14 bases between them. Written as DNA, the CDR3 is TGTGCCAGCAGCGTAGGTGAAACGGGGAGGGAAAAACTGTTTTTT. It yields the protein CASSVGETGREKLFF. Full variable domain (remainder filled in from reference TRBV9 and TRBJ1-4): DSGVTQTPKHLITATGQRVTLRCSPRSGDLSVYWYQQSLDQGLQFLIQYYNGEERAKGNILERFSAQQFPDLHSELNLSSLELGDSALYFCASSVGETGREKLFFGSGTQLSVL.

The chain joins TRBV11-2 to TRBJ1-2, with no clear D. The CDR3 spans 13 residues. Germline V gives CDR1 SGHAT, CDR2 FQNNGV. The V end lost 1 base, the J end lost 5 bases, and 8 bases lay between the germline ends. CDR3 DNA sequence: TGTGCCAGCAGCTTAGTAGCGGCTTATGGCTACACCTTC. Translation: CASSLVAAYGYTF.

V is TRBV18 and J is TRBJ1-5; possible D gene TRBD1, 6 bases. Germline V gives CDR1 KGHSH, CDR2 LQKENI. This CDR3 spans 14 amino acids. Trimming took off 1 base at V and 7 bases at J, with 11 bases between the two ends. The CDR3 sequence: CASSPLSGVQPQHF. The CDR3 region has the DNA TGTGCCAGCTCACCACTGTCAGGGGTGCAGCCCCAGCATTTT.

The chain joins TRBV10-3 to TRBJ2-5; 11 positions agree with TRBD2. CDR1 and CDR2 (germline): ENHRY, SYGVKD. V shed 3 bases, J shed 7 bases, and the junction held 7 bases outside the gene matches. The CDR3 runs to 15 residues. CDR3 region: CAISDPLAGGVTQYF. CDR3 bases: TGTGCCATCAGTGACCCCCTAGCGGGGGGAGTGACCCAGTACTTC.

This clone was seen a handful of times. The chain links TRBV7-2 to TRBJ1-5, with TRBD1 identical over 7 bases. The CDR3 covers 16 residues. V lost 5 bases and J lost 2; bases outside the gene matches: 9. Germline-derived CDR1 and CDR2 are SGHTA and FQGNSA. CDR3 amino acids: CASSGLSGQGNQPQHF. CDR3 coding DNA: TGTGCCAGCAGCGGACTGTCCGGACAGGGCAATCAGCCCCAGCATTTT.

The chain carries TRBV7-9 and TRBJ1-1; D uncertain. The germline V gene encodes CDR1 SEHNR and CDR2 FQNEAQ (reference sequence). V lost 5 bases, J lost 1 base, and 14 bases lay in between. The CDR3 loop spans 15 amino acids. The CDR3 DNA follows: TGTGCCAGCAGCACCCGAGGCGGCTGGAACACTGAAGCTTTCTTT. Protein: CASSTRGGWNTEAFF. The variable domain in full, completed from reference TRBV7-9 and TRBJ1-1, reads DTGVSQNPRHKITKRGQNVTFRCDPISEHNRLYWYRQTLGQGPEFLTYFQNEAQLEKSRLLSDRFSAERPKGSFSTLEIQRTEQGDSAMYLCASSTRGGWNTEAFFGQGTRLTVV.

This clone came up once. J is TRBJ2-7 and V is TRBV24-1, with TRBD1 matching 10 bases. V trimming: 2 bases; J trimming: 1 base; junction bases outside the gene matches: 10. Germline CDR1 reads KGHDR; CDR2 reads SFDVKD. This CDR3 is 18 amino acids long. CDR3 in amino acids: CATSDWPGTGEESYEQYF. CDR3 nucleotide sequence: TGTGCCACCAGTGATTGGCCCGGGACAGGGGAGGAATCCTACGAGCAGTACTTC.

The sample holds a few counts of this clone. This chain joins TRBV18 and TRBJ1-1; D is unresolved. Germline V gene sequence: CDR1 KGHSH, CDR2 LQKENI. V was clipped by 2 bases and J by 6 bases, with 16 bases between them. The CDR3 is made up of 15 amino acids. The CDR3 DNA sequence: TGTGCCAGCTCACCATCTTATAGTCTAGGCGCTGAAGCTTTCTTT. Translation gives CASSPSYSLGAEAFF. Based on the CDR3 plus reference TRBV18 and TRBJ1-1, the full variable domain is NAGVMQNPRHLVRRRGQEARLRCSPMKGHSHVYWYRQLPEEGLKFMVYLQKENIIDESGMPKERFSAEFPKEGPSILRIQQVVRGDSAAYFCASSPSYSLGAEAFFGQGTRLTVV.

V is TRBV5-1 and J is TRBJ2-3, with 7 bases aligning to TRBD2. CDR1 and CDR2 from the germline V gene are SGHRS and YFSETQ. The CDR3 totals 15 residues. The V and J ends lost 0 bases and 0 bases, in that order; junction bases with no gene match: 1. This CDR3 is CASSLGGGSTDTQYF. The CDR3 coding sequence is TGCGCCAGCAGCTTGGGGGGAGGGAGCACAGATACGCAGTATTTT.

The chain carries TRBV5-6 and TRBJ2-1; 9 nucleotides line up with TRBD1. V shed 4 bases and J 2 bases; nucleotides not matched to a gene: 10. This CDR3 is 17 amino acids long. CDR1 and CDR2 (germline): SGHDT, YYEEEE. CDR3: CASSPRTGGPPYNEQFF. CDR3 DNA sequence: TGTGCCAGCAGCCCGCGAACAGGGGGCCCCCCCTACAATGAGCAGTTCTTC.

V is TRBV5-6 and J is TRBJ1-4; no definite D call. The CDR3 is 18 residues long. The germline V gene has CDR1 SGHDT and CDR2 YYEEEE. Trimming removed 0 bases at V and 0 bases at J, with 15 bases between. CDR3 amino acids: CASSLGGIRTTTNEKLFF. CDR3 coding DNA: TGTGCCAGCAGCTTGGGCGGTATACGTACCACAACTAATGAAAAACTGTTTTTT.

This sequence joins TRBV28 and TRBJ1-1, with D hard to call. V gave up 2 bases and J gave up 4 bases, with 8 bases separating them. Germline assignment: CDR1 MDHEN and CDR2 SYDVKM. CDR3 length: 13 amino acids. The CDR3 nucleotides read TGTGCCAGCAGTTTAAGAGATGGCACTGAAGCTTTCTTT. Its protein product is CASSLRDGTEAFF.

This rearrangement joins TRBV18 to TRBJ2-7, with TRBD1 identical over 7 bases. J lost 2 bases, V lost 3 bases, and 10 bases had no gene match. The CDR3 runs to 16 residues. The germline gives CDR1 KGHSH, CDR2 LQKENI. For the CDR3, the DNA is TGTGCCAGCTCACCGATAGACAGGGCTTTTCCCTACGAGCAGTACTTC. It yields the protein CASSPIDRAFPYEQYF.

This clone has just a few counts. The chain has TRBV4-3 and TRBJ2-3; 15 bases map to TRBD2. CDR1 and CDR2 (germline): LGHNA, YSLEER. J gave up 4 bases and V 0 bases, and 8 bases lay outside the gene matches. The CDR3 is made up of 19 amino acids. Here the CDR3 reads CASSQEFWTSGGAADTQYF. DNA of the CDR3: TGCGCCAGCAGCCAAGAATTTTGGACTAGCGGGGGGGCCGCAGATACGCAGTATTTT.

The chain combines TRBV6-5 with TRBJ1-5, with a weak D call TRBD1 (6 bases). The CDR3 sequence is 15 residues long. Germline lookup yields CDR1 MNHEY and CDR2 SVGAGI. V was pared by 8 bases and J by 6 bases, with 20 bases between. CDR3 coding DNA: TGTGCCAGCCGGTCTGACACAGGGACGGGTCAGCCCCAGCATTTT. Translated: CASRSDTGTGQPQHF.

The chain couples TRBV28 to TRBJ2-7, with TRBD2 identical over 11 bases. Germline trimming cut 1 base from V and 3 bases from J; bases unmatched to any gene: 11. CDR1 and CDR2 from the germline V gene are MDHEN and SYDVKM. The CDR3 runs 18 residues. CDR3 DNA: TGTGCCAGCAGTTTATATCCTAGCGGGGGGCCCGAGGGCTACGAGCAGTACTTC. Translating gives CASSLYPSGGPEGYEQYF.

V usage is TRBV2 and J usage is TRBJ2-3, with 7 positions matching TRBD1. Germline-derived CDR1 and CDR2 are SNHLY and FYNNEI. CDR3 length: 16 residues. The ends lost 5 bases at V and 0 bases at J; junction bases unmatched: 8. DNA of the CDR3: TGTGCCAGCAGTCCTCGAAGGGGGCCTAGCACAGATACGCAGTATTTT. It yields the protein CASSPRRGPSTDTQYF.

The chain recombines TRBV3-1 (or the pseudogene TRBV3-2) with TRBJ2-5, with 8 bases fitting TRBD2. The V gene's germline CDR1 is LGHDT and CDR2 YNNKEL (reference sequence). The V gene end was trimmed by 1 base and the J gene end by 5 bases; junction bases not matched to a gene: 6. The CDR3 covers 15 residues. For the CDR3, the DNA is TGTGCCAGCAGCCAAGTCCCTAGCGGGTGGGAGACCCAGTACTTC. It codes for CASSQVPSGWETQYF.

The chain joins TRBV19 to TRBJ1-2; TRBD1 is a possible D gene (6 bases). The CDR3 is 15 residues long. Trimming left V 6 bases short and J 8 bases short, with 22 bases between. Germline V CDR1 and CDR2: LNHDA, SQIVND (reference sequence). CDR3 sequence reads: CASRDSNLLPWGYTF. CDR3 DNA sequence: TGTGCCAGTAGGGACAGCAACCTCCTTCCCTGGGGCTACACCTTC. The whole variable domain, filled in from reference TRBV19 and TRBJ1-2, reads DGGITQSPKYLFRKEGQNVTLSCEQNLNHDAMYWYRQDPGQGLRLIYYSQIVNDFQKGDIAEGYSVSREKKESFPLTVTSAQKNPTAFYLCASRDSNLLPWGYTFGSGTRLTVV.

V usage is TRBV2 and J usage is TRBJ2-2; 9 bases align to TRBD2. V lost 2 bases and J lost 1; bases outside the gene matches: 2. This CDR3 is built from 16 residues. Germline V CDR1 and CDR2: SNHLY, FYNNEI. CDR3 protein: CASSELAGENTGELFF. The CDR3 DNA reads as TGTGCCAGCAGTGAATTAGCGGGGGAGAACACCGGGGAGCTGTTTTTT.

The rearrangement joins TRBV9 to TRBJ1-2; a weak D match, TRBD1 (5 bases). Germline V gives CDR1 SGDLS, CDR2 YYNGEE. V lost 0 bases, J lost 4 bases, and 10 bases lay in between. The CDR3 consists of 14 residues. CDR3 residues: CASSVGQGSYGYTF. In nucleotides, the CDR3 is TGTGCCAGCAGCGTAGGTCAGGGTTCCTATGGCTACACCTTC.

This clone came up a few times. As DNA, the CDR3 is TGTGCCAGCAGCTTAGGTCGCTCTAGCCATCTCACAGATACGCAGTATTTT. This gives the protein CASSLGRSSHLTDTQYF. The V gene is TRBV7-2, the J gene TRBJ2-3, with a tentative D call TRBD2 (5 bases). This CDR3 contains 17 residues. V lost 1 base, J lost 2 bases, and 16 bases lay in between. Germline CDR1 and CDR2: SGHTA and FQGNSA.